This T cell receptor beta chain stems from a study of hypomethylating agent response in myelodysplastic syndrome. The wider study: Hypomethylating treatment was azacitidine in most of the 11, decitabine in 3 of 11. Of these patients, roughly 6 responded (complete response or hematologic improvement) and 4 or 5 did not. TET2 mutation, the most common, occurred in 5 of 11 patients.

Profiling relied on immunoSEQ multiplex PCR, and the TCRdb table lists in-frame clones only, not all of them. The sample yields thousands of clones, roughly 90% seen once. Germline V gene lookup returns CDR1 KGHSH and CDR2 LQKENI. The CDR3 is 15 amino acids. Trimming pared 4 bases from V and 3 bases from J, leaving 13 bases between. This clone appeared a few times. The chain combines TRBV18 with TRBJ2-1; D might be TRBD2 (6 bases). The sequencing used bone marrow, collected before or after starting hypomethylating agent treatment for myelodysplastic syndrome (not recorded which). The sequence came from a human donor with myelodysplastic syndrome. Here the CDR3 reads CASSLEAGLYNEQFF. CDR3 nucleotide sequence: TGTGCCAGCTCACTAGAGGCGGGACTCTACAATGAGCAGTTCTTC.